This TCR beta chain originates from a study of T cells expressing NK-cell markers. Study context: Seropositivity for HCMV was found in seven of the eight sequenced donors, with one seronegative. Study-wide results and caveats: Whether the expanded NKG2C+ T cell clones recognized HCMV remained unclear.

Template switching by 5'RACE with UMIs generated the TCR beta cDNA. TCRdb reprocessed the 5' RACE reads, keeping one entry per CDR3 protein, no DNA. Its table records 550,000 to 600,000 distinct CDR3 sequences. Notes on this clonotype: What it binds is unknown.

The CDR3 loop spans 16 amino acids. The germline V gene encodes CDR1 SGHRS and CDR2 YFSETQ. The clonotype comes from a man younger than 35 in good health. Sequencing input: blood T cells: a sorted CD56 or NKG2C T cell subset, CD4+ or CD8+ T cells, or bulk PBMC T cells (not recorded which). The J gene is TRBJ2-1, the V gene TRBV5-1; TCRdb gives TRBD1 as the D gene, but with no DNA this cannot be confirmed. The CDR3 loop reads CASSTSGWGASNEQFF.